This T cell receptor (beta chain) derives from a study of human T cells and chemical hapten exposure. Comment on this clonotype: Its antigen remains unknown. A read error is possible here, since a much larger clone lies one base away.

In TCRdb, the RACE reads were re-called with MiXCR into one record per CDR3 protein. Here the sample spans 240,000 or so distinct CDR3 sequences, approximately 8.6% being singletons. V lost 5 bases, J lost 7 bases, and 11 bases lay in between. The length of the CDR3 is 12 residues. Per germline, CDR1 MNHEY and CDR2 SVGEGT. Time point given: pre-sensitization, week 0. Treatment given: therapeutic diphenylcyclopropenone sensitization with weekly scalp DPC. Overall study results and limits: As the donors had alopecia, their immune response may differ from healthy people's. Expanded TCRs created a significantly greater count of big CDR3 similarity clusters than controls did. Higher patch test scores went with higher counts of PT1 expanded TCRs.

The V and J genes are TRBV6-2 or TRBV6-3 and TRBJ1-1; no firm D call. The receptor was isolated from a woman between 35 and 50 years old with alopecia areata. Some clones in this sample may be carry-over from other donors' samples. The source was whole blood, collected in connection with sensitization to the hapten diphenylcyclopropenone (DPC). The CDR3: CASSPIIGEAFF. The CDR3 DNA reads as TGTGCCAGCAGTCCAATTATCGGTGAAGCTTTCTTT.